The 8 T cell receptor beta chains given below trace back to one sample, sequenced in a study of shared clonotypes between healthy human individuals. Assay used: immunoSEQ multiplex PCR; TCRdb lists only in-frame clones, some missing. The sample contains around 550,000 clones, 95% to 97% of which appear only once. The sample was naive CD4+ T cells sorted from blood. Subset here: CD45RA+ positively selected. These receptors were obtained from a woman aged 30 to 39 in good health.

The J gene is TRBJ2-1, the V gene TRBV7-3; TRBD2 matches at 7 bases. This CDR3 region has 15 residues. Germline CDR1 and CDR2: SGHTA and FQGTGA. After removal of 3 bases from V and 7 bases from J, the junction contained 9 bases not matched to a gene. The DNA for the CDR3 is TGTGCCAGCAGCTTGCGACTAGCTGTAATTAATGAGCAGTTCTTC. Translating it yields CASSLRLAVINEQFF.

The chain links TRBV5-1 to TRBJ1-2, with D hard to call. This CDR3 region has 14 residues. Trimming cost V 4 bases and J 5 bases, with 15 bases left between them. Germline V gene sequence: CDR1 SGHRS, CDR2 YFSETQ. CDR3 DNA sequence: TGCGCCAGCAGCCTCGACCCGACAAGATATGGCTACACCTTC. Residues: CASSLDPTRYGYTF.

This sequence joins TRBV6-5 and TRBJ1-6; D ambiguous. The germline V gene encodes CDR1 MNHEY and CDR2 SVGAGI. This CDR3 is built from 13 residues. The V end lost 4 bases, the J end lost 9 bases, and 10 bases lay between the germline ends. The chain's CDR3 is CASSSHTVSPLHF. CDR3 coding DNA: TGTGCCAGCAGTTCCCACACCGTTTCACCCCTCCACTTT.

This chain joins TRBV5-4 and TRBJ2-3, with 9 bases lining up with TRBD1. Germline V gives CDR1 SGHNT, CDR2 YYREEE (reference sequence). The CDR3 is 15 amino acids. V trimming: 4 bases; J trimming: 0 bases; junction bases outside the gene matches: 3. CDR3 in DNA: TGTGCCAGCAGCACGGGACAGGGTAGCACAGATACGCAGTATTTT. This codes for CASSTGQGSTDTQYF.

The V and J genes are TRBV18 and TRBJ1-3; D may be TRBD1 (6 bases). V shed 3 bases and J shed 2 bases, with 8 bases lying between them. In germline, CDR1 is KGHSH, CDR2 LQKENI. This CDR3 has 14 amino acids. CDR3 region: CASSPSGAGNTIYF. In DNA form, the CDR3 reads TGTGCCAGCTCACCCTCAGGGGCTGGAAACACCATATATTTT.

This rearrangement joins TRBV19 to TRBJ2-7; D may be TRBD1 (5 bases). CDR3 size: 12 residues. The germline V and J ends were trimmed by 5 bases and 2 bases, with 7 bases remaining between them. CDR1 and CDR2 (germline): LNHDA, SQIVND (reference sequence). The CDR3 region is CASSGRAYEQYF. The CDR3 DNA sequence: TGTGCCAGTAGTGGCAGGGCCTACGAGCAGTACTTC.

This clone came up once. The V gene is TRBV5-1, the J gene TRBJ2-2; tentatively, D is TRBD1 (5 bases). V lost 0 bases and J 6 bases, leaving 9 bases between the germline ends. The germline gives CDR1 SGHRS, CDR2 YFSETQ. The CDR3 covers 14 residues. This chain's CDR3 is CASSLDWGSGELFF. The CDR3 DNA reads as TGCGCCAGCAGCTTGGACTGGGGCTCCGGGGAGCTGTTTTTT. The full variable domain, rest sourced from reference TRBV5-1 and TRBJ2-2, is KAGVTQTPRYLIKTRGQQVTLSCSPISGHRSVSWYQQTPGQGLQFLFEYFSETQRNKGNFPGRFSGRQFSNSRSEMNVSTLELGDSALYLCASSLDWGSGELFFGEGSRLTVL.

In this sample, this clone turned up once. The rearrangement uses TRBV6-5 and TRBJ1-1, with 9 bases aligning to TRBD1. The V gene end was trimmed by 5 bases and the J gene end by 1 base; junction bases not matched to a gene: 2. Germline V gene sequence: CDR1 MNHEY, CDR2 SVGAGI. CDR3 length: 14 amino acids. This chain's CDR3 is CASSTGQGNTEAFF. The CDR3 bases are TGTGCCAGCAGTACGGGACAGGGGAACACTGAAGCTTTCTTT.